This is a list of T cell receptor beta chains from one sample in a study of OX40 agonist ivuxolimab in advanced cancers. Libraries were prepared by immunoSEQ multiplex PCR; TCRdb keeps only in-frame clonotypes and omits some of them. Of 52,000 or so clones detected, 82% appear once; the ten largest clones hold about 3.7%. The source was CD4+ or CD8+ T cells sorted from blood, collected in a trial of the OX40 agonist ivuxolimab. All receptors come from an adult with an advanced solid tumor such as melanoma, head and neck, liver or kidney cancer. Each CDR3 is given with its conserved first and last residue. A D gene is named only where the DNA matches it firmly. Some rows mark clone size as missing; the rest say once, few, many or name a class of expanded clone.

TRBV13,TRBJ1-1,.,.,CASTGPSGPLIMNTEAFF,TGTGCCAGCACCGGCCCCTCGGGTCCTCTTATAATGAACACTGAAGCTTTCTTT
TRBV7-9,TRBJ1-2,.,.,CASSQDSYGYTF,TGTGCCAGCAGCCAGGACAGCTATGGCTACACCTTC
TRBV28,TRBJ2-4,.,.,CASSFGGWVKNIQYF,TGTGCCAGCAGTTTTGGGGGGTGGGTCAAAAACATTCAGTACTTC
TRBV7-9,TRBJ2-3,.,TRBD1,CASSFRTGGTDTQYF,TGTGCCAGCAGCTTTCGGACAGGGGGCACAGATACGCAGTATTTT
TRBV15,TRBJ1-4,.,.,CATSRRTADRKLFF,TGTGCCACCAGCAGGAGGACAGCGGATAGGAAACTGTTTTTT
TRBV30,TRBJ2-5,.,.,CAWSVGDFYPSETQYF,TGTGCCTGGAGTGTAGGTGATTTCTACCCTTCAGAGACCCAGTACTTC
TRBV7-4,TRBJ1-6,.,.,CASSSRQISPLHF,TGTGCCAGCAGCTCTAGACAGATTTCACCCCTCCACTTT
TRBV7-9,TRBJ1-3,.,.,CASRNSGNTIYF,TGTGCCAGCAGAAACTCTGGAAACACCATATATTTT
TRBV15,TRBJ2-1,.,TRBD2,CATSRDRTSGKNEQFF,TGTGCCACCAGCAGAGATCGGACTAGCGGGAAGAATGAGCAGTTCTTC
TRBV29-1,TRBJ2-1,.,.,CSVPGGAVPYNEQFF,TGCAGCGTCCCAGGGGGGGCGGTCCCCTACAATGAGCAGTTCTTC
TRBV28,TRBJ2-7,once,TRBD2,CASTGGDEQYF,TGTGCCAGCACCGGGGGGGACGAGCAGTACTTC
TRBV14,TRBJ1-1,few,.,CASSQAFGRENTEAFF,TGTGCCAGCAGCCAAGCTTTCGGACGGGAGAACACTGAAGCTTTCTTT
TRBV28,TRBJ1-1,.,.,CASRLGGTEAFF,TGTGCCAGCAGGTTAGGAGGGACTGAAGCTTTCTTT
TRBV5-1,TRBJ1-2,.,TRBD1,CASSYDLQGIAPGYTF,TGCGCCAGCAGCTACGACCTACAGGGGATTGCCCCTGGCTACACCTTC